This T cell receptor (beta chain) is from a study of blood T cell repertoires in COVID-19. Measured with immunoSEQ multiplex PCR; TCRdb has only the in-frame clones, and not every one. The sample records under 350,000 clones, roughly 85% being singletons. This CDR3 spans 13 amino acids. Trimming pared 8 bases from V and 6 bases from J, leaving 15 bases between. The germline CDR1 and CDR2 sequences are KGHSH and LQKENI. The clonotype was recovered from a human donor in a cohort sampled during active COVID-19. Sequenced sample: peripheral blood. The rearrangement uses TRBV18 and TRBJ2-3; TRBD1 is a possible D gene (5 bases). CDR3 region: CASRQNSGDTQYF. The CDR3 nucleotides read TGTGCCAGCAGACAGAACTCAGGGGATACGCAGTATTTT.